A single TCR beta chain is shown here with its context. Collection of around 9.3 milliliters of peripheral blood was performed for each donor. The data stem from a study of blood T cells in healthy people across ages. A J-beta primer mix and a sample-barcoded 5' primer were used in a second PCR of roughly 7 to 12 cycles. A single record per CDR3 protein comes from TCRdb applying MiXCR to the 5' RACE reads. The sample has over a million distinct CDR3 sequences, approximately 59% seen once. The CDR3 loop spans 15 amino acids. The V and J ends lost 3 bases and 4 bases, in that order; junction bases with no gene match: 3. The germline V gene has CDR1 MGHRA and CDR2 YSYEKL.

This TCR came from a man aged 18 to 30 in good health. This sequence joins TRBV4-1 and TRBJ2-7, with 13 bases that match TRBD2. The sequencing input was blood. The CDR3 sequence is CASSQGLAGWYEQYF. The CDR3 DNA is TGCGCCAGCAGCCAGGGACTAGCGGGATGGTACGAGCAGTACTTC.